This T cell receptor (beta chain) was identified in a study of cytomegalovirus exposure and HLA in healthy donors. From germline, CDR1 is SEHNR and CDR2 FQNEAQ (reference sequence). CDR3 length: 15 residues. The ends were cut back, 1 base at V and 11 bases at J, with 19 bases in the middle. Amplification used 60 Vbeta primers and 13 Jbeta primers. The repertoire was sequenced with immunoSEQ multiplex PCR; TCRdb's copy has only in-frame clones and lacks some. Across 150,000 to 200,000 clones, the top ten clones capture roughly 0.74% of the sample. The TCR originated in a boy under 18 in good health and CMV-seronegative. This chain links TRBV7-9 with TRBJ2-3, with TRBD2 as a possible D gene (6 bases). Sequencing input: PBMCs. The CDR3 coding sequence is TGTGCCAGCAGCTTAGAACAGGAGGGCCTTTCTGGGCAGTATTTT. Amino acid sequence: CASSLEQEGLSGQYF.